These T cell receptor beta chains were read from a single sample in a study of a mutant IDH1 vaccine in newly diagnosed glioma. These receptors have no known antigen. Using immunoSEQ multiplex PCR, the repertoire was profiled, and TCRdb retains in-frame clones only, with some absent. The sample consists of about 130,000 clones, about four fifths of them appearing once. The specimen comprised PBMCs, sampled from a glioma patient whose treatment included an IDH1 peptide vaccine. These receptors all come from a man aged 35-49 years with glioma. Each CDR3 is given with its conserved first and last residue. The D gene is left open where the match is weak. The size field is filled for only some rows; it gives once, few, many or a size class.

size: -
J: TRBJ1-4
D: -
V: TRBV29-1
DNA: TGCAGCGTTGCATGGGGGGCGTCTTCAACTAATGAAAAACTGTTTTTT
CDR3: CSVAWGASSTNEKLFF

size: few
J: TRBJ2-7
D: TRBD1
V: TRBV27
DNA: TGTGCCAGCAGTTTTCAGGGGGCAAGGGGCTACGAGCAGTACTTC
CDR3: CASSFQGARGYEQYF

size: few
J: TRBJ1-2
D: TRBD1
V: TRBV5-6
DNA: TGTGCCAGCAGCTCCCCCCGACAGGGAGGATCCGGCTACACCTTC
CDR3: CASSSPRQGGSGYTF

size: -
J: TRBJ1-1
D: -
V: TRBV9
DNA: TGTGCCAGCGGCGACGGGGGAGGGATGGGCACTGAAGCTTTCTTT
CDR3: CASGDGGGMGTEAFF

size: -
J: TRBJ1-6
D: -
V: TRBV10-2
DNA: TGCGCCAGCAGTCAGACCGGGACGCTAAGCTCCTATAATTCACCCCTCCACTTT
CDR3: CASSQTGTLSSYNSPLHF

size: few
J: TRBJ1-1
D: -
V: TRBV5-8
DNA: TGTGCCAGCAGCTTGGCCCAGGAGTACTTCCAAGCTTTCTTT
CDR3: CASSLAQEYFQAFF

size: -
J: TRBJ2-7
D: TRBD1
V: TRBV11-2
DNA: TGTGCCAGCAGCCAGGGACAGGGCTCCTACGAGCAGTACTTC
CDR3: CASSQGQGSYEQYF

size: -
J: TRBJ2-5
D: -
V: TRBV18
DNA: TGTGCCAGCTCACCTTTGGGGGGGCAGCCCAGGACCCAGTACTTC
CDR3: CASSPLGGQPRTQYF

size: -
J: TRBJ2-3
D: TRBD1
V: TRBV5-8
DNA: TGTGCCAGCAGTGCTGGGACAGGGGGCTTGTCAGATACGCAGTATTTT
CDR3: CASSAGTGGLSDTQYF

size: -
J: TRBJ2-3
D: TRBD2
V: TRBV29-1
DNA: TGCAGCGTTGTTGGCGGGAGGGCCAGTTTCACAGATACGCAGTATTTT
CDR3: CSVVGGRASFTDTQYF

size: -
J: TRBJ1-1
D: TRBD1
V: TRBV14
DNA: TGTGCCAGCAGCCATCAGGGGGCCGGTACTGAAGCTTTCTTT
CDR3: CASSHQGAGTEAFF

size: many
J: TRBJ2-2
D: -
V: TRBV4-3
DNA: TGCGCCAGCAGCCAAGGTCCGACTAGGGTGACCGGGGAGCTGTTTTTT
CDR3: CASSQGPTRVTGELFF

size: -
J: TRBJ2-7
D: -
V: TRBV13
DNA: TGTGCCAGCAGCCCCGGGACCGTCCTCTACGAGCAGTACTTC
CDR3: CASSPGTVLYEQYF

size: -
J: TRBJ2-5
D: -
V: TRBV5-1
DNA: TGCGCCAGCAGCTTGGCCGCCAAGGAGCAAGAGACCCAGTACTTC
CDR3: CASSLAAKEQETQYF

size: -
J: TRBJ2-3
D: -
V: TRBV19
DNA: TGTGCCAGTAGTATCCTAATTTCTCGGACACCCGGCACAGATACGCAGTATTTT
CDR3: CASSILISRTPGTDTQYF

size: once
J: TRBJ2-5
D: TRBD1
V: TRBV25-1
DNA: TGTGCCAGCAGTACAGGGGGTCAGCAGTACTTC
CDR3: CASSTGGQQYF

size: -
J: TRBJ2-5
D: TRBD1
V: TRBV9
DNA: TGTGCCAGCAGCCTAAGAGCCGGACAGGGGGCATGGGAGACCCAGTACTTC
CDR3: CASSLRAGQGAWETQYF

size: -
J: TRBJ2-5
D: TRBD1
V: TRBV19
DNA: TGTGCCAGTACCCCGGGACAGAGGTCACAAGAGACCCAGTACTTC
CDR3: CASTPGQRSQETQYF

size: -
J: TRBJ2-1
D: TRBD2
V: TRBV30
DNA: TGTGCCTGGAGCGCCATACGGACTAGCTCCTACAATGAGCAGTTCTTC
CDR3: CAWSAIRTSSYNEQFF

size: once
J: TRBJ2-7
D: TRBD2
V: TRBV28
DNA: TGTGCCAGCAGCTTTCATCTAGCGGTTCTCTCCTACGAGCAGTACTTC
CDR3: CASSFHLAVLSYEQYF

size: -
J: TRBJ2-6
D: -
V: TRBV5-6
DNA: TGTGCCAGCAGCCCCTCCGGGGCCAACGTCCTGACTTTC
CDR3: CASSPSGANVLTF

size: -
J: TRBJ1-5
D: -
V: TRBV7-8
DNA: TGTGCCAGCAGCTTAGAACCCGGGACGTTTGGCAATCAGCCCCAGCATTTT
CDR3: CASSLEPGTFGNQPQHF

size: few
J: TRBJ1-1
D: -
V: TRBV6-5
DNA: TGTGCCAGCAGGGGACAAGACACTGAAGCTTTCTTT
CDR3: CASRGQDTEAFF

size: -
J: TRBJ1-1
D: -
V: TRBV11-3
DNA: TGTGCCAGCAGCTTAGGAGGGCGCGGCACTGAAGCTTTCTTT
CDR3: CASSLGGRGTEAFF

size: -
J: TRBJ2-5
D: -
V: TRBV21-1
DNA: TGTGCCAGCAGCAAAGTCGGAGGGGTAGGGGAGACCCAGTACTTC
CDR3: CASSKVGGVGETQYF

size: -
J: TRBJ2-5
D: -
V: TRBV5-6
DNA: TGTGCCAGCAGCCCCGGTCCAGCGGAGACCCAGTACTTC
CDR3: CASSPGPAETQYF

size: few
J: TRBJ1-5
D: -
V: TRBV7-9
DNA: TGTGCCAGCAGCAGACAGGGCAATCAGCCCCAGCATTTT
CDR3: CASSRQGNQPQHF

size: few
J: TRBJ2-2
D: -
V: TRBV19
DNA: TGTGCCAGTAGGCAACAGGGTGAGAACACCGGGGAGCTGTTTTTT
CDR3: CASRQQGENTGELFF

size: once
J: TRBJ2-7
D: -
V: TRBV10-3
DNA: TGTGCCATCAAACAGGGATCACACGAGCAGTACTTC
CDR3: CAIKQGSHEQYF